Below, 9 T cell receptor beta chains from the same sample are listed, as sequenced in a study of blood T cell repertoires in COVID-19. Using immunoSEQ multiplex PCR, the repertoire was profiled, and TCRdb retains in-frame clones only, with some absent. The table lists about 210,000 clones, around 87% of them singletons, with around 7% in the top ten. The sample was PBMCs or T cells enriched from blood (not recorded which). The origin of the receptors is a man in his thirties or forties in a cohort exposed to, infected with or recovered from COVID-19 (not recorded which).

DNA for the CDR3: TGTGCCAGCAGCCAAGCGGGACAGATTTTGTACGAGCAGTACTTC. It is translated as CASSQAGQILYEQYF. The chain uses TRBV3-1 (or the pseudogene TRBV3-2) and TRBJ2-7; 7 nucleotides align to TRBD1. V lost 1 base and J lost 4; bases outside the gene matches: 7. Germline V CDR1 and CDR2: LGHDT, YNNKEL (reference sequence). The CDR3 is made up of 15 amino acids.

The chain combines TRBV9 with TRBJ1-6; no clear D. V lost 0 bases to trimming and J lost 5 bases, with 9 bases between them. This CDR3 comprises 15 residues. The germline V gene has CDR1 SGDLS and CDR2 YYNGEE. CDR3 in DNA: TGTGCCAGCAGCGTAGCGGAGACGGATAATTCACCCCTCCACTTT. It translates to CASSVAETDNSPLHF.

The chain employs TRBV2 and TRBJ2-1; no definite D call. This CDR3 spans 14 amino acids. V was trimmed by 0 bases and J by 3 bases, leaving 6 bases between them. CDR1 is SNHLY and CDR2 is FYNNEI in the germline V gene. The CDR3 loop is CASSEAAVYNEQFF. CDR3 coding DNA: TGTGCCAGCAGTGAAGCGGCAGTCTACAATGAGCAGTTCTTC.

This sequence joins TRBV28 and TRBJ1-1, with TRBD1 as a possible D gene (5 bases). The CDR3 contains 13 residues. Germline values: CDR1 MDHEN, CDR2 SYDVKM. The germline V and J ends were trimmed by 7 bases and 5 bases, with 14 bases remaining between them. The DNA of the CDR3 is TGTGCCAGCACCGGAGAACGGGGGACTGAAGCTTTCTTT. Translating gives CASTGERGTEAFF.

This chain connects TRBV11-2 to TRBJ2-7; 9 bases are a match to TRBD1. Looked up from germline, CDR1 is SGHAT and CDR2 is FQNNGV. CDR3 length: 16 amino acids. The V and J ends lost 1 base and 5 bases, in that order; junction bases with no gene match: 9. CDR3 in DNA: TGTGCCAGCAGCTTAGCATTCGGACAGGGGAGCCACGAGCAGTACTTC. It specifies CASSLAFGQGSHEQYF.

The chain employs TRBV19 and TRBJ1-5; perhaps TRBD1 as D (6 bases). The CDR3 is 18 residues long. V was trimmed by 5 bases and J by 0 bases, leaving 20 bases between them. The germline gives CDR1 LNHDA, CDR2 SQIVND (reference sequence). The CDR3 bases are TGTGCCAGTAGTCGGACAGTCCAATTCCGATTTAGCAATCAGCCCCAGCATTTT. It specifies CASSRTVQFRFSNQPQHF.

The rearrangement links TRBV5-1 to TRBJ2-1; 13 positions agree with TRBD2. Unmatched junction bases numbered 7, after V lost 2 bases and J lost 8 bases. Germline CDR1 is SGHRS and CDR2 is YFSETQ. The CDR3 loop spans 16 amino acids. CDR3: CASSLLAGGPLDEQFF. The DNA of the CDR3 is TGCGCCAGCAGCTTACTAGCGGGAGGGCCTCTGGATGAGCAGTTCTTC.

The chain couples TRBV19 to TRBJ2-1, with 14 bases lining up with TRBD2. The length of the CDR3 is 19 residues. The J segment lost 0 bases and the V segment lost 5 bases, leaving 9 bases of the junction unmatched. Germline CDR1 reads LNHDA; CDR2 reads SQIVND (reference sequence). The CDR3 protein is CASSFRGLAGVSSYNEQFF. The CDR3, as DNA: TGTGCCAGTAGTTTTAGGGGACTAGCGGGAGTAAGCTCCTACAATGAGCAGTTCTTC. Together with reference TRBV19 and TRBJ2-1, the CDR3 gives the full variable domain: DGGITQSPKYLFRKEGQNVTLSCEQNLNHDAMYWYRQDPGQGLRLIYYSQIVNDFQKGDIAEGYSVSREKKESFPLTVTSAQKNPTAFYLCASSFRGLAGVSSYNEQFFGPGTRLTVL.

J is TRBJ2-1 and V is TRBV11-2; D might be TRBD2 (7 bases). The germline V and J ends were trimmed by 0 bases and 2 bases, with 14 bases remaining between them. There are 17 residues in the CDR3. Germline CDR1 SGHAT, CDR2 FQNNGV. CDR3: CASSLDLGGAAYNEQFF. The CDR3 DNA follows: TGTGCCAGCAGCTTAGATCTGGGGGGGGCTGCCTACAATGAGCAGTTCTTC.